The 3 T cell receptor beta chains presented below share a single source sample, sequenced in a study of blood T cells in healthy people across ages. A second PCR, run for about 7 to 11 cycles, used a sample-barcoded 5' primer plus a J-beta primer mix. TCRdb analysed the 5' RACE reads with MiXCR anew, one entry per CDR3 protein. The table records 700,000 to 950,000 distinct CDR3 sequences, 35% to 45% of them present only once. The specimen was blood. All receptors derive from a woman aged 55-75 years in good health.

This chain links TRBV5-1 with TRBJ1-2, with D tentatively TRBD1 (5 bases). This CDR3 is built from 15 residues. CDR1 SGHRS and CDR2 YFSETQ come from the germline V gene. V lost 4 bases to trimming and J lost 0 bases, with 13 bases between them. The CDR3 reads CASSTDITANYGYTF. The CDR3 region has the DNA TGCGCCAGCAGCACGGACATTACCGCTAACTATGGCTACACCTTC.

The sample holds a few counts of this clonotype. This chain links TRBV14 with TRBJ2-3, with D possibly matching TRBD1 (5 bases). There are 15 residues in the CDR3. The germline gives CDR1 SGHDN, CDR2 FVKESK. Trimming pared 0 bases from V and 2 bases from J, leaving 9 bases between. CDR3 region: CASSQDQGLTDTQYF. Here the CDR3 DNA reads TGTGCCAGCAGCCAAGATCAGGGCCTCACAGATACGCAGTATTTT.

The chain employs TRBV6-2 or TRBV6-3 and TRBJ2-5; weak D call: TRBD2 (5 bases). Per germline, CDR1 MNHEY and CDR2 SVGEGT. The CDR3 extends over 15 amino acids. The germline V and J ends were trimmed by 5 bases and 4 bases, with 17 bases remaining between them. The CDR3 reads CASSPGSWGGETQYF. The DNA for the CDR3 is TGTGCCAGCAGTCCGGGGTCCTGGGGTGGAGAGACCCAGTACTTC.